This TCR beta chain was sequenced in a study of spatial heterogeneity in lung cancer. Time point defined: sample taken at primary tumor resection. Without sorting, whole RNA was sequenced from tumor, nontumor lung or frozen PBMC. V shed 3 bases and J shed 2 bases, with 12 bases lying between them. CDR3 length: 15 residues. Germline CDR1 LGHDT, CDR2 YNNKEL (reference sequence). TCRdb fed the 5' RACE reads into MiXCR, producing one record per CDR3 protein. The profile shows some 45,000 distinct CDR3 sequences, roughly 12% of them singletons. The chain couples TRBV3-1 to TRBJ2-3, with D unclear. The receptor was derived from a female donor with early-stage non-small cell lung cancer. Sequenced here: PBMCs, sampled at surgery. This CDR3 is CASSQLGTHTDTQYF. CDR3 in DNA: TGTGCCAGCAGCCAGCTGGGTACACACACAGATACGCAGTATTTT.